These 26 T cell receptor beta chains were sequenced from one sample in a study of blood T cell repertoires in COVID-19. The repertoire was sequenced with immunoSEQ multiplex PCR; TCRdb's copy has only in-frame clones and lacks some. The sample holds about 200,000 clones; about 88% are singletons and the top ten take 5.5% to 7%. The sample consisted of peripheral blood. These receptors were taken from a man in his forties or fifties with active or convalescent COVID-19.

V and J are TRBV18 and TRBJ1-5, with D tentatively TRBD1 (5 bases). Trimming stripped 0 bases from V and 0 bases from J, with 21 bases between. This CDR3 contains 20 residues. Germline values: CDR1 KGHSH, CDR2 LQKENI. CDR3 protein: CASSPPEYRYGDNSNQPQHF. In DNA form, the CDR3 reads TGTGCCAGCTCACCACCGGAATACAGGTATGGAGATAATAGCAATCAGCCCCAGCATTTT.

The chain recombines TRBV7-9 with TRBJ1-1; TRBD1 agrees at 9 bases. With V trimmed by 3 bases and J by 7 bases, 6 bases remained unmatched. The CDR3 is 14 amino acids. CDR1 is SEHNR, CDR2 FQNEAQ, per germline (reference sequence). CDR3 nucleotides: TGTGCCAGCAGCTTGGGACAGGGAACCCTTGAAGCTTTCTTT. This sequence encodes CASSLGQGTLEAFF. The full variable domain, completed using reference TRBV7-9 and TRBJ1-1, is DTGVSQNPRHKITKRGQNVTFRCDPISEHNRLYWYRQTLGQGPEFLTYFQNEAQLEKSRLLSDRFSAERPKGSFSTLEIQRTEQGDSAMYLCASSLGQGTLEAFFGQGTRLTVV.

J is TRBJ1-2 and V is TRBV7-3; a possible D gene is TRBD1 (6 bases). The germline V gene has CDR1 SGHTA and CDR2 FQGTGA. Trimming shortened V by 1 base and J by 7 bases, and 10 bases separated the two germline ends. The CDR3 is 13 amino acids. For the CDR3, the DNA is TGTGCCAGCAGCTTAAAACAGGGCACTGGCTACACCTTC. Encoded protein: CASSLKQGTGYTF.

This clone was observed a single time. The J gene is TRBJ2-3, the V gene TRBV11-3; 12 positions match TRBD2. CDR1 and CDR2 (germline): SGHNT, YENEEA. V was clipped by 5 bases and J by 4 bases; unmatched bases: 4. There are 15 residues in the CDR3. The CDR3 here is CASSRLAGVADTQYF. The CDR3 coding sequence is TGTGCCAGCAGCCGACTAGCGGGAGTTGCAGATACGCAGTATTTT.

This clone appeared a few times. This rearrangement joins TRBV19 to TRBJ1-2; the D gene is possibly TRBD1 (5 bases). With 5 bases removed from V and 7 bases from J, the gap between germline ends came to 26 bases. The CDR3 length is 17 residues. Looked up from germline, CDR1 is LNHDA and CDR2 is SQIVND (reference sequence). CDR3 in DNA: TGTGCCAGTAGTCCAACTGGGACTCAAAAATTCCCTGCTGGCTACACCTTC. This translates into CASSPTGTQKFPAGYTF.

This clone was picked up one time. This chain uses TRBV18 with TRBJ1-5; no definite D call. Germline lookup yields CDR1 KGHSH and CDR2 LQKENI. Trimming removed 3 bases from V and 1 base from J, with 16 bases in between. This CDR3 contains 17 residues. The CDR3 loop is CASSPNVLTASNQPQHF. CDR3 bases: TGTGCCAGCTCACCGAATGTTTTAACAGCCAGCAATCAGCCCCAGCATTTT.

This chain uses TRBV9 with TRBJ2-7, with 11 nucleotides matching TRBD1. The germline V gene encodes CDR1 SGDLS and CDR2 YYNGEE. This CDR3 has 14 amino acids. The junction had 4 bases not matched to a gene; V was cut back by 4 bases and J by 4 bases. CDR3 amino acids: CASSNGQGAYEQYF. DNA for the CDR3: TGTGCCAGCAGCAATGGACAGGGGGCATACGAGCAGTACTTC.

The chain uses TRBV19 and TRBJ1-4; D is uncertain. This CDR3 has 13 residues. Germline CDR1 is LNHDA and CDR2 is SQIVND (reference sequence). The V and J ends lost 10 bases and 1 base respectively, with 10 bases between them. Here the CDR3 DNA reads TGTGCCATTTCGGCTAGAACTAATGAAAAACTGTTTTTT. Translated, it gives CAISARTNEKLFF.

This clone has a handful of counts. The rearrangement joins TRBV30 to TRBJ1-2, with 9 bases that match TRBD1. The germline CDR1 and CDR2 sequences are GTSNPN and SVGIG (reference sequence). V lost 2 bases to trimming and J lost 5 bases; unmatched junction nucleotides: 9. The CDR3 extends over 15 amino acids. The CDR3 bases are TGTGCCTGGAGTACTCCTACAGGGGGCGGGTATGGCTACACCTTC. This translates into CAWSTPTGGGYGYTF.

The chain combines TRBV9 with TRBJ1-6, with D possibly TRBD1 on 6 matching bases. Germline assignment: CDR1 SGDLS and CDR2 YYNGEE. Trimming cost V 3 bases and J 5 bases, with 9 bases left between them. This CDR3 has 14 residues. Written as DNA, the CDR3 is TGTGCCAGCAGCGGAGGACAGAATAATTCACCCCTCCACTTT. Protein: CASSGGQNNSPLHF.

The V gene is TRBV29-1, the J gene TRBJ2-2; 10 nucleotides agree with TRBD2. The J segment lost 4 bases and the V segment lost 6 bases, leaving 8 bases of the junction unmatched. Germline V gives CDR1 SQVTM, CDR2 ANQGSEA. This CDR3 has 15 residues. The DNA of the CDR3 is TGCAGCGTCGAACTAGCGGGACGGGGCACCGGGGAGCTGTTTTTT. Translation gives CSVELAGRGTGELFF.

The chain carries TRBV4-1 and TRBJ2-7; 12 nucleotides align to TRBD2. The V gene's germline CDR1 is MGHRA and CDR2 YSYEKL. The CDR3 is made up of 18 amino acids. Germline trimming cut 4 bases from V and 4 bases from J; bases unmatched to any gene: 14. The CDR3 reads CASSLALGTSGRLYEQYF. CDR3 nucleotide sequence: TGCGCCAGCAGCCTTGCCTTGGGGACTAGCGGGCGCCTATACGAGCAGTACTTC.

The V call is TRBV7-2, the J call TRBJ2-4, with a tentative D call TRBD2 (6 bases). The CDR3 has 13 amino acids. Between the trimmed V and J ends, which lost 5 bases and 8 bases, there was a span of 13 bases. In germline, CDR1 is SGHTA, CDR2 FQGNSA. CDR3 in amino acids: CASSRTTGDIQYF. The CDR3 DNA reads TGTGCCAGCAGCCGGACTACCGGGGACATTCAGTACTTC.

The chain combines TRBV5-4 with TRBJ2-6, with TRBD2 as a possible D gene (5 bases). The CDR3 is 17 amino acids. Deletions cut 5 bases from V and 2 bases from J, with 17 bases between. CDR1 and CDR2 from the germline V gene are SGHNT and YYREEE (reference sequence). CDR3 region: CASRPQLDLAGANVLTF. In DNA, the CDR3 is TGTGCCAGCAGACCCCAACTAGACTTGGCTGGGGCCAACGTCCTGACTTTC.

This rearrangement joins TRBV5-1 to TRBJ2-2; weak D call: TRBD2 (5 bases). CDR1 is SGHRS, CDR2 YFSETQ, per germline. The CDR3 totals 15 residues. V dropped 7 bases and J dropped 1 base, with 14 bases sitting between them. In DNA, the CDR3 is TGCGCCAGCGGCTCGATGAGCGGGAACACCGGGGAGCTGTTTTTT. Amino acids: CASGSMSGNTGELFF.

This chain connects TRBV6-5 to TRBJ2-2; unclear D gene. The CDR3 covers 14 residues. Germline CDR1 and CDR2: MNHEY and SVGAGI. Trimming cost V 8 bases and J 1 base, with 11 bases left between them. DNA of the CDR3: TGTGCCAGCTGTAGACATGAGAACACCGGGGAGCTGTTTTTT. Protein: CASCRHENTGELFF.

V and J are TRBV9 and TRBJ2-1; 16 positions match TRBD2. Germline CDR1 SGDLS, CDR2 YYNGEE. CDR3 length: 20 residues. J gave up 4 bases and V 3 bases, and 13 bases lay outside the gene matches. The CDR3 loop is CASSGTRGLAGGPGYNEQFF. The CDR3 DNA sequence: TGTGCCAGCAGCGGGACACGGGGACTAGCGGGAGGGCCCGGATACAATGAGCAGTTCTTC.

This chain uses TRBV28 with TRBJ2-1; possible D gene TRBD2, 5 bases. The germline V gene has CDR1 MDHEN and CDR2 SYDVKM. Trimming shortened V by 4 bases and J by 7 bases, and 23 bases separated the two germline ends. There are 17 residues in the CDR3. CDR3 nucleotides: TGTGCCAGCAGTTCATCCACGGGAATGCAGCCTGCGAATGAGCAGTTCTTC. Encoded protein: CASSSSTGMQPANEQFF.

V and J are TRBV29-1 and TRBJ2-5; 9 positions agree with TRBD2. Per germline, CDR1 SQVTM and CDR2 ANQGSEA. The CDR3 covers 16 residues. V was pared by 4 bases and J by 3 bases, with 12 bases of the junction left unmatched. As DNA, the CDR3 is TGCAGCGTTGTGGGCCCAGGGGTAGCGGGGGAAGAGACCCAGTACTTC. Encoded protein: CSVVGPGVAGEETQYF.

This clone was seen a single time. The chain employs TRBV2 and TRBJ2-1; D perhaps matches TRBD2 (6 bases). The CDR3 contains 13 residues. The V and J ends lost 6 bases and 7 bases respectively, with 13 bases between them. CDR1 and CDR2 (germline): SNHLY, FYNNEI. This chain's CDR3 is CASRDGGSNEQFF. CDR3 DNA: TGTGCCAGCAGGGATGGAGGGAGTAATGAGCAGTTCTTC.

The chain has TRBV7-2 and TRBJ1-4, with a weak D call TRBD1 (6 bases). The CDR3 is 14 residues long. CDR1 SGHTA and CDR2 FQGNSA come from the germline V gene. Trimming removed 4 bases from V and 8 bases from J, with 14 bases in between. CDR3: CASSYIRGGEKLFF. The CDR3 coding sequence is TGTGCCAGCAGCTATATCAGGGGTGGGGAAAAACTGTTTTTT.

In this sample, this clone turned up a few times. The chain employs TRBV29-1 and TRBJ2-1; TRBD2 matches 7 bases. V trimming: 4 bases; J trimming: 10 bases; junction bases outside the gene matches: 7. CDR3 size: 12 residues. Germline assignment: CDR1 SQVTM and CDR2 ANQGSEA. The DNA for the CDR3 is TGCAGCGTTGTTGCGGGAGCGGTCGAGCAGTTCTTC. Amino acid sequence: CSVVAGAVEQFF.

The gene calls are TRBV3-1 (or the pseudogene TRBV3-2) and TRBJ2-3; 7 bases line up with TRBD2. The germline gives CDR1 LGHDT, CDR2 YNNKEL (reference sequence). Germline trimming cut 3 bases from V and 3 bases from J; bases unmatched to any gene: 9. There are 16 residues in the CDR3. The chain's CDR3 is CASSQRNGGVTDTQYF. For the CDR3, the DNA is TGTGCCAGCAGCCAGAGGAATGGGGGGGTAACAGATACGCAGTATTTT.

This clone was seen only once. The gene calls are TRBV5-6 and TRBJ2-7, with TRBD1 identical over 10 bases. CDR3 size: 14 residues. The ends lost 4 bases at V and 2 bases at J; junction bases unmatched: 3. Germline V lookup: CDR1 SGHDT, CDR2 YYEEEE. CDR3 sequence reads: CASSPGTGAYEQYF. Here the CDR3 DNA reads TGTGCCAGCAGCCCCGGGACAGGGGCCTACGAGCAGTACTTC.

The CDR3 sequence: CASSLTGGDVVFMNTEAFF. CDR3 DNA: TGTGCCAGCAGTTTGACAGGGGGAGACGTTGTATTCATGAACACTGAAGCTTTCTTT. This chain joins TRBV11-2 and TRBJ1-1; 9 bases are a match to TRBD1. The CDR3 spans 19 residues. The ends lost 6 bases at V and 0 bases at J; junction bases unmatched: 17. Germline lookup yields CDR1 SGHAT and CDR2 FQNNGV.

The chain combines TRBV27 with TRBJ2-7, with TRBD2 identical over 8 bases. V dropped 5 bases and J dropped 3; count of bases not matched to a gene: 12. CDR1 MNHEY and CDR2 SMNVEV come from the germline V gene (reference sequence). The CDR3 length is 16 residues. CDR3 sequence reads: CASSPREVSGGYEQYF. CDR3 bases: TGTGCCAGCAGTCCTCGAGAGGTGAGCGGGGGCTACGAGCAGTACTTC.